One and the same sample provided the 17 T cell receptor beta chains below, sequenced in a study of T-cell reconstitution after alpha-beta-depleted transplantation in children. Preparation of the TCRbeta library involved a method that used unique molecular identifiers. TCRdb ran MiXCR on the PCR reads and lists one entry per CDR3 protein. The sample has around 480,000 distinct CDR3 sequences, 32% seen once; the top ten hold around 2.4%. Sequenced here: PBMCs from the stem cell graft donor, sampled from the stem cell graft. Every receptor here comes from a human donor who donated a stem cell graft to a child with aplastic anemia.

This sequence joins TRBV20-1 and TRBJ2-1; 8 bases match TRBD2. Germline V gene data show CDR1 as DFQATT and CDR2 as SNEGSKA (reference sequence). The ends lost 6 bases at V and 7 bases at J; junction bases unmatched: 11. The CDR3 is 14 amino acids. The chain's CDR3 is CSALGAGGRNEQFF. The CDR3 nucleotides are TGCAGTGCCCTAGGGGCGGGGGGCCGGAATGAGCAGTTCTTC.

This clonotype came up a few times. The chain carries TRBV18 and TRBJ1-2; D unclear. Germline V gene lookup returns CDR1 KGHSH and CDR2 LQKENI. This CDR3 is built from 14 residues. The ends were cut back, 3 bases at V and 7 bases at J, with 15 bases in the middle. CDR3 sequence: CASSPYITGGGYTF. In nucleotides, the CDR3 is TGTGCCAGCTCACCGTACATTACGGGAGGTGGCTACACCTTC.

This clonotype was seen more than once but under ten times. The chain carries TRBV7-2 and TRBJ2-7; 7 bases line up with TRBD1. J gave up 5 bases and V 5 bases, and 6 bases lay outside the gene matches. CDR1 is SGHTA and CDR2 is FQGNSA in the germline V gene. This CDR3 is 13 amino acids long. CDR3 nucleotide sequence: TGTGCCAGCAGCCAAACAGGGGTCAACGAGCAGTACGTC. Residues: CASSQTGVNEQYV.

The chain uses TRBV27 and TRBJ2-1; D is ambiguous. Trimming pared 6 bases from V and 1 base from J, leaving 7 bases between. This CDR3 is built from 13 residues. In germline, CDR1 is MNHEY, CDR2 SMNVEV (reference sequence). The CDR3 DNA reads TGTGCCAGCAGGCGCGGATCCTACAATGAGCAGTTCTTC. This codes for CASRRGSYNEQFF.

V usage is TRBV25-1 and J usage is TRBJ2-1, with D possibly matching TRBD1 (5 bases). The CDR3 consists of 13 residues. V was clipped by 8 bases and J by 6 bases, with 14 bases between them. CDR1 and CDR2 from the germline V gene are MGHDK and SYGVNS. The CDR3 here is CASQDMVPNEQFF. CDR3 bases: TGTGCCAGCCAGGACATGGTCCCCAATGAGCAGTTCTTC.

J is TRBJ1-3 and V is TRBV7-9; perhaps TRBD1 as D (6 bases). Germline CDR1 is SEHNR and CDR2 is FQNEAQ (reference sequence). With 0 bases removed from V and 0 bases from J, the gap between germline ends came to 6 bases. This CDR3 has 15 amino acids. CDR3 DNA: TGTGCCAGCAGCTTAGCAGGGGGCTCTGGAAACACCATATATTTT. Its translation: CASSLAGGSGNTIYF.

The CDR3 region is CASSLAGVSGTQYF. In DNA form, the CDR3 reads TGTGCCAGCAGCTTAGCGGGAGTCAGTGGGACCCAGTACTTC. V is TRBV7-2 and J is TRBJ2-5, with D tentatively TRBD2 (5 bases). Germline V gene sequence: CDR1 SGHTA, CDR2 FQGNSA. This CDR3 is 14 amino acids long. V lost 0 bases, J lost 7 bases, and 12 bases lay in between.

The chain carries TRBV2 and TRBJ2-5; 14 bases map to TRBD2. The V gene end was trimmed by 6 bases and the J gene end by 5 bases; junction bases not matched to a gene: 8. Germline V CDR1 and CDR2: SNHLY, FYNNEI. The CDR3 has 16 residues. CDR3 loop: CASSRGTSGSGETQYF. The CDR3 DNA follows: TGTGCCAGCAGCAGAGGGACTAGCGGGAGCGGCGAGACCCAGTACTTC.

The table lists this clonotype with a few counts. The DNA of the CDR3 is TGTGCCAGCAGTTCCTCCGGGACAGGGAAAGATGAGCAGTTCTTC. Its translation is CASSSSGTGKDEQFF. This rearrangement joins TRBV28 to TRBJ2-1; 9 bases align to TRBD1. After removal of 4 bases from V and 8 bases from J, the junction contained 9 bases not matched to a gene. The length of the CDR3 is 15 residues. In germline, CDR1 is MDHEN, CDR2 SYDVKM.

V gene TRBV7-9 combines with J gene TRBJ1-1; perhaps TRBD1 as D (5 bases). The germline V gene encodes CDR1 SEHNR and CDR2 FQNEAQ (reference sequence). V was cut by 8 bases and J by 0 bases, with 19 bases left in between. The CDR3 is made up of 16 amino acids. The CDR3 region has the DNA TGTGCCAGCCTGGACACGGCGGGACCTATGAACACTGAAGCTTTCTTT. Its protein is CASLDTAGPMNTEAFF.

The CDR3 protein is CATSFQSSGTGELFF. The CDR3 DNA sequence: TGTGCCACCAGTTTCCAATCTAGCGGGACCGGGGAGCTGTTTTTT. The chain joins TRBV24-1 to TRBJ2-2; TRBD2 agrees at 8 bases. The CDR3 is 15 residues long. Germline V CDR1 and CDR2: KGHDR, SFDVKD. J was trimmed by 5 bases and V by 6 bases; bases with no gene match: 7.

The chain is built from TRBV25-1 and TRBJ1-5; no clear D. This CDR3 contains 14 residues. Between the trimmed V and J ends, which lost 4 bases and 6 bases, there was a span of 13 bases. Germline loops: CDR1 MGHDK, CDR2 SYGVNS. CDR3 sequence (DNA): TGTGCCAGCAGTGGAGGGCTCCTGGGTCAGCCCCAGCATTTT. Protein: CASSGGLLGQPQHF.

This clonotype was recorded only once. The rearrangement joins TRBV7-2 to TRBJ1-2, with 7 nucleotides matching TRBD1. V was clipped by 6 bases and J by 9 bases; unmatched bases: 10. The CDR3 length is 13 residues. Germline loops: CDR1 SGHTA, CDR2 FQGNSA. The DNA for the CDR3 is TGTGCCAGCAGACTTTACACAGGGGACTGCTACACCTTC. Amino acids: CASRLYTGDCYTF.

The chain links TRBV6-1 to TRBJ2-7; TRBD1 matches at 9 bases. V lost 10 bases, J lost 7 bases, and 14 bases stayed unmatched. CDR3 length: 14 residues. The V gene's germline CDR1 is MNHNS and CDR2 SASEGT. The CDR3 DNA is TGTGCCACCGGCAACAGGGGGCCCGTGGGGGAGCAGTACTTC. Residues: CATGNRGPVGEQYF.

A few counts support this clonotype. The chain combines TRBV9 with TRBJ2-1; possible D gene TRBD2, 6 bases. Germline V gene data show CDR1 as SGDLS and CDR2 as YYNGEE. V lost 4 bases to trimming and J lost 4 bases, with 15 bases between them. The CDR3 contains 15 residues. The CDR3 coding sequence is TGTGCCAGCAGCCTTAGCGGCCCTCAATACAATGAGCAGTTCTTC. Encoded protein: CASSLSGPQYNEQFF.

This clonotype was detected only a few times. The J gene is TRBJ2-1, the V gene TRBV7-2; 11 nucleotides line up with TRBD2. The CDR3 is 17 amino acids. J gave up 7 bases and V 5 bases, and 13 bases lay outside the gene matches. Germline CDR1 reads SGHTA; CDR2 reads FQGNSA. The CDR3 DNA reads TGTGCCAGCAGCCACCCTTTCGATCTAGCGGGAGGTAATGAGCAGTTCTTC. Translated, it gives CASSHPFDLAGGNEQFF.

The V call is TRBV6-6, the J call TRBJ2-1; the D is unclear. The germline V gene encodes CDR1 MNHNY and CDR2 SVGAGI (reference sequence). The CDR3 sequence is 11 residues long. V was pared by 7 bases and J by 8 bases, with 9 bases between. CDR3 sequence: CASTLRDEQFF. Written as DNA, the CDR3 is TGTGCCAGCACCCTCCGGGATGAGCAGTTCTTC.